Presented here are 21 T cell receptor beta chains from one specimen sequenced in a study of T cell responses to AZD1222 COVID-19 vaccine (dated by TCRdb to the early 2020s). The library came from the immunoSEQ multiplex PCR assay. The table was pulled from immuneACCESS by TCRdb, which kept in-frame rearrangements only. Such tables lose some clones; where checked, under half of the loss comes from unresolved V genes, and the rest has no known cause. Here the sample has roughly 160,000 clones; approximately 87% occur a single time. More than 4% of the sample lies in the top ten. The intended sense of this specimen's time point label: about 28 days (+/-7) after the second vaccine dose. The sample was peripheral blood, taken 28 days after the second AZD1222 dose. The source of these receptors is an adult who received the AZD1222 COVID-19 vaccine.

This rearrangement joins TRBV29-1 to TRBJ1-2; 9 bases match TRBD1. V gave up 5 bases and J gave up 8 bases; unmatched junction bases: 15. Germline loops: CDR1 SQVTM, CDR2 ANQGSEA. This CDR3 has 15 residues. CDR3 amino acids: CSVFPRDREGRGYTF. CDR3 nucleotide sequence: TGCAGCGTTTTTCCCCGGGACAGGGAAGGACGAGGCTACACCTTC.

The chain combines TRBV2 with TRBJ1-1, with D unclear. V was clipped by 4 bases and J by 3 bases, with 3 bases between them. Looked up from germline, CDR1 is SNHLY and CDR2 is FYNNEI. This CDR3 is 11 amino acids long. CDR3 region: CASSVDTEAFF. CDR3 DNA sequence: TGTGCCAGCAGTGTTGACACTGAAGCTTTCTTT.

This rearrangement joins TRBV28 to TRBJ1-2; 8 bases match TRBD1. Trimming at V came to 6 bases and at J to 3 bases, leaving 6 bases not matched to a gene. This CDR3 comprises 14 residues. From germline, CDR1 is MDHEN and CDR2 SYDVKM. Here the CDR3 reads CASSPGGQYYGYTF. Here the CDR3 DNA reads TGTGCCAGCAGCCCAGGGGGCCAATACTATGGCTACACCTTC.

This chain joins TRBV9 and TRBJ1-1; the D gene is possibly TRBD1 (6 bases). V was shortened by 0 bases and J by 6 bases, with 21 bases between the two germline ends. The CDR3 consists of 17 residues. The germline V gene has CDR1 SGDLS and CDR2 YYNGEE. CDR3 sequence (DNA): TGTGCCAGCAGCGTAGACCCGGGGGGGCAGTCTCTGCCTGAAGCTTTCTTT. Residues: CASSVDPGGQSLPEAFF.

This chain connects TRBV2 to TRBJ2-3; D possibly matches TRBD1 or TRBD2 (5 bases each). CDR3 size: 17 residues. Germline CDR1 and CDR2: SNHLY and FYNNEI. V was trimmed by 4 bases and J by 2 bases, leaving 19 bases between them. Written as DNA, the CDR3 is TGTGCCAGCAGTGGGGCAACCGGGGCCCTAGTCACAGATACGCAGTATTTT. Its protein is CASSGATGALVTDTQYF. Looking up the rest from reference TRBV2 and TRBJ2-3 gives the full variable domain: EPEVTQTPSHQVTQMGQEVILRCVPISNHLYFYWYRQILGQKVEFLVSFYNNEISEKSEIFDDQFSVERPDGSNFTLKIRSTKLEDSAMYFCASSGATGALVTDTQYFGPGTRLTVL.

This chain connects TRBV4-1 to TRBJ2-2, with D uncertain. Trimming left V 3 bases short and J 0 bases short, with 14 bases between. Looked up from germline, CDR1 is MGHRA and CDR2 is YSYEKL. CDR3 length equals 17 residues. CDR3 DNA sequence: TGCGCCAGCAGCCACAACCGGCAGACCGCGAACACCGGGGAGCTGTTTTTT. This sequence encodes CASSHNRQTANTGELFF.

The V and J genes are TRBV6-5 and TRBJ1-1; D not certain. The length of the CDR3 is 15 residues. Germline V gene lookup returns CDR1 MNHEY and CDR2 SVGAGI. The V end lost 6 bases, the J end lost 4 bases, and 18 bases lay between the germline ends. The DNA for the CDR3 is TGTGCCAGCAGGCCCCGTGAGGTGTGGGGCACTGAAGCTTTCTTT. Amino acid sequence: CASRPREVWGTEAFF.

The count of this clone is one. This rearrangement joins TRBV6-5 to TRBJ1-6; the D is unclear. Germline V CDR1 and CDR2: MNHEY, SVGAGI. The V and J ends lost 8 bases and 7 bases respectively, with 9 bases between them. The CDR3 has 12 residues. In DNA form, the CDR3 reads TGTGCCAGCGGGCAGCGAAATTCACCCCTCCACTTT. This codes for CASGQRNSPLHF.

The chain links TRBV25-1 to TRBJ1-2; the D is unclear. V was trimmed by 7 bases and J by 6 bases, leaving 15 bases between them. Germline V gene lookup returns CDR1 MGHDK and CDR2 SYGVNS. This CDR3 is 13 amino acids long. The CDR3: CASNQVWRDGYTF. DNA for the CDR3: TGTGCCAGCAATCAGGTTTGGCGGGATGGCTACACCTTC.

In its sample, this clone was seen once. The chain joins TRBV3-1 (or the pseudogene TRBV3-2) to TRBJ2-7; 8 nucleotides line up with TRBD2. J was trimmed by 4 bases and V by 1 base; bases with no gene match: 6. Germline CDR1 is LGHDT and CDR2 is YNNKEL (reference sequence). The CDR3 runs 15 residues. As DNA, the CDR3 is TGTGCCAGCAGCCAAGGGACTAGCATTCGGTACGAGCAGTACTTC. It specifies CASSQGTSIRYEQYF.

This clone was counted a single time. The V gene is TRBV11-2, the J gene TRBJ1-6, with D unresolved. This CDR3 has 19 amino acids. Germline V gives CDR1 SGHAT, CDR2 FQNNGV. V was shortened by 6 bases and J by 5 bases, with 26 bases between the two germline ends. The CDR3 region is CASRTCPPILRINNSPLHF. The DNA of the CDR3 is TGTGCCAGCAGAACTTGCCCCCCAATACTTAGAATTAATAATTCACCCCTCCACTTT.

This chain joins TRBV3-1 (or the pseudogene TRBV3-2) and TRBJ1-5, with unresolved D. The germline CDR1 and CDR2 sequences are LGHDT and YNNKEL (reference sequence). With 3 bases removed from V and 0 bases from J, the gap between germline ends came to 3 bases. The CDR3 has 13 residues. The CDR3 DNA reads as TGTGCCAGCAGCCAGAATAGCAATCAGCCCCAGCATTTT. It yields the protein CASSQNSNQPQHF.

Here the CDR3 DNA reads TGTGCCAGCAGCCAAACGTGGGGATTGGACTCACCCCTCCACTTT. Amino acids: CASSQTWGLDSPLHF. The V call is TRBV11-2, the J call TRBJ1-6; D is uncertain. From germline, CDR1 is SGHAT and CDR2 FQNNGV. V lost 5 bases and J lost 10, with 18 bases in between. The CDR3 covers 15 residues.

The rearrangement uses TRBV18 and TRBJ1-2; 8 nucleotides agree with TRBD1. In germline, CDR1 is KGHSH, CDR2 LQKENI. The CDR3 extends over 14 amino acids. With 5 bases clipped from V and 6 bases from J, the junction kept 8 bases outside the gene matches. CDR3 region: CASSTDRVNNGYTF. In nucleotides, the CDR3 is TGTGCCAGCTCAACGGACAGGGTAAACAATGGCTACACCTTC.

In this sample, this clone turned up once. The J gene is TRBJ1-2, the V gene TRBV5-1; D might be TRBD1 (5 bases). This CDR3 has 14 amino acids. CDR1 and CDR2 from the germline V gene are SGHRS and YFSETQ. Trimming left V 7 bases short and J 0 bases short, with 13 bases between. CDR3 protein: CASRKGQTNYGYTF. The CDR3 DNA follows: TGCGCCAGCCGAAAAGGACAAACTAACTATGGCTACACCTTC.

This clone was observed a few times. J is TRBJ1-1 and V is TRBV19, with 7 bases lining up with TRBD1. This CDR3 region has 14 residues. The J segment lost 11 bases and the V segment lost 3 bases, leaving 12 bases of the junction unmatched. CDR1 is LNHDA, CDR2 SQIVND, per germline (reference sequence). CDR3 nucleotide sequence: TGTGCCAGTAGTATTGTAGTCGGACAGGCGAGGGCTTTCTTT. Protein sequence: CASSIVVGQARAFF.

The J gene is TRBJ1-2, the V gene TRBV3-1 (or the pseudogene TRBV3-2), with 7 bases identical to TRBD1. The germline gives CDR1 LGHDT, CDR2 YNNKEL (reference sequence). After removal of 2 bases from V and 8 bases from J, the junction contained 8 bases not matched to a gene. This CDR3 region has 14 residues. The CDR3 region has the DNA TGTGCCAGCAGCCAATTAGAGGCAGGGGGAGGCTACACCTTC. As protein: CASSQLEAGGGYTF.

In its sample, this clone was seen a few times. This chain joins TRBV30 and TRBJ1-5, with TRBD1 identical over 7 bases. The CDR3 totals 13 residues. V shed 2 bases and J 7 bases; nucleotides not matched to a gene: 5. Per the germline V gene, CDR1 is GTSNPN and CDR2 is SVGIG (reference sequence). As DNA, the CDR3 is TGTGCCTGGAGTCCGACAGGGTACCAGCCCCAGCATTTT. It encodes CAWSPTGYQPQHF.

V gene TRBV2 combines with J gene TRBJ2-1, with 10 bases that match TRBD2. This CDR3 has 15 amino acids. Trimming removed 7 bases from V and 2 bases from J; junction bases left unmatched: 5. Germline assignment: CDR1 SNHLY and CDR2 FYNNEI. CDR3 coding DNA: TGTGCCAGCACCTTAGCGGGGGGCCCCTACAATGAGCAGTTCTTC. Encoded protein: CASTLAGGPYNEQFF.

The V call is TRBV6-5, the J call TRBJ1-2, with TRBD1 identical over 8 bases. Trimming removed 2 bases from V and 0 bases from J; junction bases left unmatched: 5. The germline V gene encodes CDR1 MNHEY and CDR2 SVGAGI. CDR3 length: 16 amino acids. DNA of the CDR3: TGTGCCAGCAGTTACGACAGGGGAGTCTCTAACTATGGCTACACCTTC. Translating it yields CASSYDRGVSNYGYTF.

V usage is TRBV4-2 and J usage is TRBJ2-4; no firm D call. The germline V and J ends were trimmed by 1 base and 2 bases, with 9 bases remaining between them. The CDR3 is made up of 15 amino acids. Per the germline V gene, CDR1 is LGHNA and CDR2 is YNFKEQ. The CDR3 DNA sequence: TGTGCCAGCAGCCAAGTGGGTGACACCAAAAACATTCAGTACTTC. Amino acid sequence: CASSQVGDTKNIQYF.